This is a list of T cell receptor beta chains from one sample in a study of Ad26.COV2.S vaccination and SARS-CoV-2 variants. The repertoire was sequenced with immunoSEQ multiplex PCR; TCRdb's copy has only in-frame clones and lacks some. The repertoire has roughly 400,000 clones, less than 95% of them found once; the top ten carry about 4.5%. The sample in question was peripheral blood, obtained in a trial of Ad26.COV2.S vaccine versus placebo. All receptors come from a person aged 18-65 years who received the Ad26.COV2.S COVID-19 vaccine or a placebo. Both conserved end residues are part of each CDR3.

j_call v_call cdr3_aa
TRBJ2-6 TRBV19 CASSIAGAGANVLTF
TRBJ1-2 TRBV7-2 CASSVDRNYGYTF
TRBJ2-7 TRBV28 CASSPTSPFPYEQYF
TRBJ2-2 TRBV4-1 CASRGLFGFTGELFF
TRBJ1-4 TRBV2 CASRVQGGPNEKLFF
TRBJ2-1 TRBV7-2 CASSPQFVMLAGEYNEQFF
TRBJ1-5 TRBV7-8 CASSLLRSQPQHF
TRBJ1-4 TRBV18 CASSENGRTNEKLFF
TRBJ2-7 TRBV5-6 CASSPGAGGPSYEQYF
TRBJ2-3 TRBV30 CAWGGVVTTQYF
TRBJ2-5 TRBV20-1 CSARVLETQYF
TRBJ2-5 TRBV28 CASSLGVAGASGNQETQYF
TRBJ2-1 TRBV7-9 CASSKLTASGSNEQFF
TRBJ1-2 TRBV6-6 CASRDTGFNYGYTF
TRBJ2-7 TRBV15 CATNDGSGEQYF
TRBJ2-5 TRBV19 CASSIDSRGTEVRWYF
TRBJ1-1 TRBV19 CASSIKSGRRNTEAFF
TRBJ2-1 TRBV5-4 CASSGAGVTYNEQFF
TRBJ2-2 TRBV2 CASSKGGYNTGELFF
TRBJ2-2 TRBV7-3 CASSLTLGGELFF
TRBJ2-3 TRBV27 CASSSKQGDRTDTQYF
TRBJ2-7 TRBV11-2 CASSPLAGGHEQYF
TRBJ2-1 TRBV27 CASSFYAGSYNEQFF
TRBJ2-7 TRBV28 CASSFFTSGSDEQYF
TRBJ2-1 TRBV6-2/TRBV6-3 CASSYSRTGGEQFF
TRBJ1-5 TRBV27 CASGREYQPQHF
TRBJ2-5 TRBV4-1 CASSHLLGEGETQYF
TRBJ1-4 TRBV27 CASSSGTRPNEKLFF
TRBJ1-6 TRBV27 CASRTVGTRIYNSPLHF
TRBJ2-7 TRBV10-3 CAISVSGDFTEQYF
TRBJ2-5 TRBV30 CAWDQGRETQYF
TRBJ2-1 TRBV2 CASSTERPTYNEQFF
TRBJ2-2 TRBV11-2 CASTPGYTGELFF
TRBJ1-2 TRBV11-1 CASSLEGTENGYTF
TRBJ1-4 TRBV29-1 CSGQGGTNEKLFF
TRBJ2-2 TRBV27 CASSPTDANTGELFF
TRBJ1-1 TRBV9 CASSVQGEMSEAFF
TRBJ2-5 TRBV23-1 CASSYPYRGLGQETQYF
TRBJ2-7 TRBV4-3 CASSQDSGRSYEQYF
TRBJ2-7 TRBV30 CAWSVTITYEQYF
TRBJ2-7 TRBV5-4 CASSLATAGGYEQYF
TRBJ1-4 TRBV9 CASSVGGAVLEKLFF
TRBJ2-7 TRBV27 CASSPPWGSGRNEQYF
TRBJ1-6 TRBV6-5 CASSYQAPDSPLHF
TRBJ1-5 TRBV2 CASSGGNRGQPQHF
TRBJ2-3 TRBV2 CASSVNRGPSTDTQYF